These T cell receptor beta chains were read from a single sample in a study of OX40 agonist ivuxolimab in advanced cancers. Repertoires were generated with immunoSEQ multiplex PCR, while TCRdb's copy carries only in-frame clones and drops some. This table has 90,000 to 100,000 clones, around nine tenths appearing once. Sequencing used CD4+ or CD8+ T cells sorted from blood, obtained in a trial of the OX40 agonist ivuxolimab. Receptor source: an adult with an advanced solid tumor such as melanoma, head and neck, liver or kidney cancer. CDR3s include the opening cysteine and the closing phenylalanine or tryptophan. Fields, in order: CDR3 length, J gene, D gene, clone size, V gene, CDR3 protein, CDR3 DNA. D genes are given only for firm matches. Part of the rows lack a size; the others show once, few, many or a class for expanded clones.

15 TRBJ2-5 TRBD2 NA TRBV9 CASSYPRGGVETQYF TGTGCCAGCAGTTACCCACGGGGGGGCGTAGAGACCCAGTACTTC
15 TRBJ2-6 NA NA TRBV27 CASRAPAAGANVLTF TGTGCCAGCAGAGCCCCGGCAGCCGGGGCCAACGTCCTGACTTTC
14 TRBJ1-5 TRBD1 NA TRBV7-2 CASSSDRGSQPQHF TGTGCCAGCAGCTCCGACAGGGGGTCTCAGCCCCAGCATTTT
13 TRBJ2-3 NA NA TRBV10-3 CAIKGGGADTQYF TGTGCCATCAAGGGGGGGGGAGCAGATACGCAGTATTTT
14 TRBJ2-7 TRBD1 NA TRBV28 CASSSPGQTYEQYF TGTGCCAGCAGTTCGCCGGGACAGACCTACGAGCAGTACTTC
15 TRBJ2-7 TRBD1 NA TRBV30 CAWSPGTGVRDEQYF TGTGCCTGGAGTCCCGGGACAGGGGTCAGAGATGAGCAGTACTTC
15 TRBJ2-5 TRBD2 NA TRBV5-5 CASSLSSGGIETQYF TGTGCCAGCAGCTTGTCCAGCGGGGGGATAGAGACCCAGTACTTC
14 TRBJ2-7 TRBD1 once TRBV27 CASSLTGGAYEQYF TGTGCCAGCAGTCTGACAGGGGGCGCCTACGAGCAGTACTTC
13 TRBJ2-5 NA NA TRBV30 CAWSLGGAETQYF TGTGCCTGGAGTCTAGGTGGCGCGGAGACCCAGTACTTC
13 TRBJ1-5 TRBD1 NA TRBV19 CASSRQGDQPQHF TGTGCCAGTAGCCGACAGGGGGATCAGCCCCAGCATTTT
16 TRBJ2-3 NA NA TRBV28 CASRSSLGYGPDTQYF TGTGCCAGCAGATCCTCCCTGGGCTATGGGCCAGATACGCAGTATTTT
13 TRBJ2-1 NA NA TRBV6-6 CASSYHGRNEQFF TGTGCCAGCAGTTATCATGGGAGGAATGAGCAGTTCTTC
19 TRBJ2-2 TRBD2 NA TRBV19 CASSAQLAGGPLGTGELFF TGTGCCAGTAGTGCCCAACTAGCGGGGGGTCCCCTCGGCACCGGGGAGCTGTTTTTT
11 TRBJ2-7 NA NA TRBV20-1 CSARESYEQYF TGCAGTGCTAGAGAGAGCTACGAGCAGTACTTC
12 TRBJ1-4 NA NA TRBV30 CAWSQSGEKLFF TGTGCCTGGAGTCAGTCTGGAGAAAAACTGTTTTTT
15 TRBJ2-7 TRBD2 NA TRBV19 CASSATGTSLYEQYF TGTGCCAGTAGTGCGACCGGGACTAGCCTATACGAGCAGTACTTC
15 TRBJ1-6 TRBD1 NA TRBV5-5 CASSPLRDSNSPLHF TGTGCCAGCAGCCCCCTGCGGGACAGCAATTCACCCCTCCACTTT
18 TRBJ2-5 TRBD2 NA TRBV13 CASSLGVGTSGGLETQYF TGTGCCAGCAGCTTAGGCGTCGGGACTAGCGGGGGACTGGAGACCCAGTACTTC
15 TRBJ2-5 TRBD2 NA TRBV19 CASSFNSGGTETQYF TGTGCCAGTAGTTTCAATAGCGGGGGGACAGAGACCCAGTACTTC
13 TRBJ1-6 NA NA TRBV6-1 CATERGQSSPLHF TGTGCCACTGAACGGGGGCAGAGTTCACCCCTCCACTTT
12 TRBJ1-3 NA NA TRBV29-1 CSVLISGNTIYF TGCAGCGTTCTCATCTCTGGAAACACCATATATTTT
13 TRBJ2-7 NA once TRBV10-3 CAIRPAGPYEQYF TGTGCCATCAGGCCCGCAGGGCCCTACGAGCAGTACTTC
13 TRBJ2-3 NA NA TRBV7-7 CASSSPVVDTQYF TGTGCTAGCAGCTCTCCAGTGGTAGATACGCAGTATTTT
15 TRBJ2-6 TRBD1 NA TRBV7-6 CASSSGQPGTNVLTF TGTGCCAGCAGCTCGGGACAGCCTGGGACCAACGTCCTGACTTTC
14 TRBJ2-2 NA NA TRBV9 CASSVASNTGELFF TGTGCCAGCAGCGTAGCATCGAACACCGGGGAGCTGTTTTTT
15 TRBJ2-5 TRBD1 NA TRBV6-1 CASSEFRTGKETQYF TGTGCCAGCAGTGAATTCAGGACAGGGAAAGAGACCCAGTACTTC